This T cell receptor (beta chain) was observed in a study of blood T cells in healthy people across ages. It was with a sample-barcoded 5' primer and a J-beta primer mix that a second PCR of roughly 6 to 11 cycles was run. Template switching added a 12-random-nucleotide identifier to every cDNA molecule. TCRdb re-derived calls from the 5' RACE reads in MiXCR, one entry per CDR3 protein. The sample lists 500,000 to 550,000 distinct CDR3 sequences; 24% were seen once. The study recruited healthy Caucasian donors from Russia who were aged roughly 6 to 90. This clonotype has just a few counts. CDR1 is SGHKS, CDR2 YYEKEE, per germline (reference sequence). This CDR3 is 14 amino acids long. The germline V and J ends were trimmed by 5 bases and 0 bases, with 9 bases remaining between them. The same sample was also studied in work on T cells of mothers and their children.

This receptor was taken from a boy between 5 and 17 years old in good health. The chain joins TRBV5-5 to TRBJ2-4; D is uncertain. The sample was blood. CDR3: CASSRPLAKNIQYF. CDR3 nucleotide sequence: TGTGCCAGCAGTCGTCCACTAGCCAAAAACATTCAGTACTTC. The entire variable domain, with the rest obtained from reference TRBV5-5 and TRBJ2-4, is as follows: DAGVTQSPTHLIKTRGQQVTLRCSPISGHKSVSWYQQVLGQGPQFIFQYYEKEERGRGNFPDRFSARQFPNYSSELNVNALLLGDSALYLCASSRPLAKNIQYFGAGTRLSVL.